Here is one T cell receptor (beta chain) with its context. What it recognizes is unknown. With 60 Vbeta and 13 Jbeta primers, the PCR was carried out. TCRdb keeps only in-frame clones here, not all; method: immunoSEQ multiplex PCR. The sample has about 210,000 clones; approximately 80% are singletons. The data originate from a study of cytomegalovirus exposure and HLA in healthy donors. Whole-study results and caveats: It was approximately 170 TCR beta chains that were listed as cytomegalovirus-associated.

Germline V lookup: CDR1 SGHKS, CDR2 YYEKEE (reference sequence). The CDR3 extends over 14 amino acids. V was pared by 5 bases and J by 2 bases, with 10 bases between. Input material: PBMCs. The J gene is TRBJ2-2, the V gene TRBV5-5; D is perhaps TRBD1 (6 bases). The source of this sequence is a woman aged 45-60 years in good health and CMV-seropositive. CDR3 residues: CASSWGQNTGELFF. CDR3 nucleotide sequence: TGTGCCAGCAGTTGGGGACAAAACACCGGGGAGCTGTTTTTT.